This paragraph covers one TCR beta chain sequence. Which antigen it targets is not known. No quality values exist for individual bases; no much larger clone is one base distant. The entry originates in a study of blood T cell repertoires in COVID-19 (TCRdb year 2020). Study-wide context: Samples from collaborators originated in the United States, Italy and Spain and spanned both the acute and convalescent phases of COVID-19. The material from the prospective study consisted of cDNA or gDNA derived from T cells, B-cell-depleted T cells, or PBMCs. Deeply sampled blood TCRbeta repertoires from subjects exposed to, actively infected with, or recovered from COVID-19 were included in the dataset. The repertoires were released in a freely available public database meant as a resource for research on the immune response to SARS-CoV-2. Samples came from the ongoing ImmuneRACE study (first 160 participants) plus 1,254 subjects from 6 global collaborators. Nearly every sample came with metadata listing a de-identified subject ID, COVID-19 status, age in years and sex. Where HLA class I and class II types were available, the types were taken from metadata supplied by the sample provider, not from assay-based typing. Study-level results and caveats: The amount of clinical and demographic metadata varied by source and participant and was provided uncurated.

Whole blood was collected in K2EDTA tubes by collaborating institutions according to the institutions' own protocols. Collaborator samples were shipped for TCRbeta analysis as frozen whole blood, isolated PBMCs, or DNA extracted from either sample type. TCRbeta CDR3 regions were amplified from genomic DNA by means of the immunoSEQ Assay, a bias-controlled multiplex PCR. Processing in the source paper ran as follows. The number of nucleated cells in each sample was estimated from the amplification of reference gene primers within the assay. To quantify the absolute abundance of each unique TCRbeta CDR3 rearrangement, sequence reads were collapsed and filtered. For each sample, productive Simpson clonality was calculated as the square root of Simpson's diversity index over productive rearrangements. TCRdb retrieved this table from immuneACCESS and kept in-frame rearrangements only. Not all clones are present; in checked studies, unresolved V genes account for under half, and no reason is known for the remainder. The V and J calls and clone size were taken over from that table, and D and trimming were inferred from the DNA. The sample records under 300,000 clones, around 87% of which are singletons. The ten top clones hold more than 6.5% of the sample.

The germline V gene (reference sequence) gives CDR1 as MNHEY and CDR2 as SMNVEV. The CDR3 goes from the cysteine to the phenylalanine over 16 residues. The CDR3 DNA has 48 bases and is translated from base 1. Germline trimming: 6 bases from V, 6 bases from J; junction bases outside gene matches: 14. The V gene is TRBV27 and the J gene is TRBJ1-5; 7 central bases correspond to TRBD1. The material sequenced was peripheral blood. The sequence came from a woman aged 70 to 79 with active or convalescent COVID-19. The CDR3 corresponds to CASSFSTGSGGQPQHF. The DNA sequence reads TGTGCCAGCAGCTTCTCGACAGGGAGTGGGGGTCAGCCCCAGCATTTT.